These 9 T cell receptor beta chains came from one sample sequenced in a study of T cell repertoires in cytomegalovirus infection. TCRdb itself ran the reads through MiXCR, one entry per CDR3 protein. The data show around 740,000 distinct CDR3 sequences, with about 40% seen just once and around 2.8% held by the top ten. Specimen: PBMCs. These receptor sequences come from a human donor in good health (CMV status not recorded). Some clones in this sample may be carry-over from other donors' samples.

This clonotype appeared a few times. This chain uses TRBV6-2 or TRBV6-3 with TRBJ2-2, with 8 bases identical to TRBD1. J lost 0 bases, V lost 6 bases, and 6 bases had no gene match. The germline V gene encodes CDR1 MNHEY and CDR2 SVGEGT. This CDR3 has 16 residues. The chain's CDR3 is CASSHIQGANTGELFF. CDR3 bases: TGTGCCAGCAGCCACATACAGGGGGCGAACACCGGGGAGCTGTTTTTT.

Many counts were recorded for this clonotype. The chain couples TRBV7-2 to TRBJ2-2; D not certain. The CDR3 sequence is 14 residues long. The V gene lost 3 bases and the J gene lost 2 bases, with 7 bases spanning the gap. Germline loops: CDR1 SGHTA, CDR2 FQGNSA. The CDR3 sequence: CASSFSYNTGELFF. The CDR3 DNA follows: TGTGCCAGCAGCTTTTCCTACAACACCGGGGAGCTGTTTTTT. Variable domain in full (rest from reference TRBV7-2 and TRBJ2-2): GAGVSQSPSNKVTEKGKDVELRCDPISGHTALYWYRQSLGQGLEFLIYFQGNSAPDKSGLPSDRFSAERTGGSVSTLTIQRTQQEDSAVYLCASSFSYNTGELFFGEGSRLTVL.

This chain joins TRBV6-1 and TRBJ2-7, with TRBD1 matching 7 bases. Unmatched junction bases numbered 7, after V lost 2 bases and J lost 3 bases. The CDR3 is 15 residues long. From germline, CDR1 is MNHNS and CDR2 SASEGT. The chain's CDR3 is CASSEMTGLGYEQYF. The CDR3 coding sequence is TGTGCCAGCAGTGAAATGACAGGGCTAGGCTACGAGCAGTACTTC.

This clonotype was seen just once. V usage is TRBV28 and J usage is TRBJ2-6; no reliable D call. V was trimmed by 11 bases and J by 4 bases, leaving 15 bases between them. The CDR3 extends over 14 amino acids. Germline loops: CDR1 MDHEN, CDR2 SYDVKM. This CDR3 is CAPQPLTGANVLTF. The DNA of the CDR3 is TGTGCCCCCCAGCCACTTACGGGGGCCAACGTCCTGACTTTC.

The rearrangement joins TRBV2 to TRBJ2-1, with D tentatively TRBD2 (7 bases). From germline, CDR1 is SNHLY and CDR2 FYNNEI. V was trimmed by 6 bases and J by 9 bases, leaving 24 bases between them. This CDR3 has 16 amino acids. The DNA for the CDR3 is TGTGCCAGCAGCCCGAGGGGGGGGATAGGTCTCGGTGAGCAGTTCTTC. This encodes CASSPRGGIGLGEQFF.

This clonotype has ten or more counts. CDR3 nucleotides: TGTGCCAGCAGCGGGGACGGGAGACTAGAGCAGTTCTTC. Its protein product is CASSGDGRLEQFF. The rearrangement uses TRBV11-2 and TRBJ2-1; weak D call: TRBD2 (6 bases). The V gene's germline CDR1 is SGHAT and CDR2 FQNNGV. Between the trimmed V and J ends, which lost 5 bases and 10 bases, there was a span of 15 bases. CDR3 length equals 13 residues.

The chain joins TRBV4-2 to TRBJ2-3, with 7 bases matching TRBD1. V trimming: 0 bases; J trimming: 6 bases; junction bases outside the gene matches: 18. The CDR3 spans 19 residues. CDR1 is LGHNA, CDR2 YNFKEQ, per germline. The CDR3 sequence: CASSQDRLIRDRRSDTQYF. The CDR3 DNA follows: TGTGCCAGCAGCCAAGATAGATTAATTCGGGACAGACGGTCGGATACGCAGTATTTT.

V usage is TRBV12-5 and J usage is TRBJ1-1; D is possibly TRBD1 (5 bases). This CDR3 has 13 amino acids. The germline V gene has CDR1 LGHNT and CDR2 FRNRAP. V lost 2 bases, J lost 4 bases, and 8 bases lay in between. The CDR3 bases are TGTGCTAGTGGTTTGCTGGGGCTCACTGAAGCTTTCTTT. Encoded protein: CASGLLGLTEAFF.

V and J are TRBV19 and TRBJ2-2; no clear D. Germline-derived CDR1 and CDR2 are LNHDA and SQIVND (reference sequence). The CDR3 is 14 amino acids. Trimming took off 8 bases at V and 2 bases at J, with 12 bases between the two ends. As DNA, the CDR3 is TGTGCCAGTCGGTCGGGCGTTAACACCGGGGAGCTGTTTTTT. Its translation: CASRSGVNTGELFF.